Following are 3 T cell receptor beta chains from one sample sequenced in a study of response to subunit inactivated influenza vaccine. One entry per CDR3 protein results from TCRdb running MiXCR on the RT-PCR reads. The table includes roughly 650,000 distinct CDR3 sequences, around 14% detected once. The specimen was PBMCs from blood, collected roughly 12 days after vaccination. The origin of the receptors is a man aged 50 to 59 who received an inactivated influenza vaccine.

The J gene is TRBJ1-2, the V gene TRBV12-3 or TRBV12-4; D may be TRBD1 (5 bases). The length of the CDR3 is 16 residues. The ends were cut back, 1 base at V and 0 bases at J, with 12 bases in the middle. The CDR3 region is CASSLGYGAANYGYTF. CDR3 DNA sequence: TGTGCCAGCAGTTTAGGGTACGGGGCTGCTAACTATGGCTACACCTTC.

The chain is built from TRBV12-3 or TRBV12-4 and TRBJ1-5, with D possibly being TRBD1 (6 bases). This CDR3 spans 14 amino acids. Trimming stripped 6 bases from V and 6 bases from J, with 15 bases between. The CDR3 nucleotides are TGTGCCAGCAGCAAAATTAGGGGGTCTCAGCCCCAGCATTTT. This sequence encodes CASSKIRGSQPQHF.

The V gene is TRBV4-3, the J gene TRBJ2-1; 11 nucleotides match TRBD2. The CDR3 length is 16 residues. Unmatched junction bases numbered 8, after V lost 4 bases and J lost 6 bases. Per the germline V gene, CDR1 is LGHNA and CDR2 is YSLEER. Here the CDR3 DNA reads TGCGCCAGCAGCCGAACACTAGCGGGGGCCTTCAATGAGCAGTTCTTC. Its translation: CASSRTLAGAFNEQFF.